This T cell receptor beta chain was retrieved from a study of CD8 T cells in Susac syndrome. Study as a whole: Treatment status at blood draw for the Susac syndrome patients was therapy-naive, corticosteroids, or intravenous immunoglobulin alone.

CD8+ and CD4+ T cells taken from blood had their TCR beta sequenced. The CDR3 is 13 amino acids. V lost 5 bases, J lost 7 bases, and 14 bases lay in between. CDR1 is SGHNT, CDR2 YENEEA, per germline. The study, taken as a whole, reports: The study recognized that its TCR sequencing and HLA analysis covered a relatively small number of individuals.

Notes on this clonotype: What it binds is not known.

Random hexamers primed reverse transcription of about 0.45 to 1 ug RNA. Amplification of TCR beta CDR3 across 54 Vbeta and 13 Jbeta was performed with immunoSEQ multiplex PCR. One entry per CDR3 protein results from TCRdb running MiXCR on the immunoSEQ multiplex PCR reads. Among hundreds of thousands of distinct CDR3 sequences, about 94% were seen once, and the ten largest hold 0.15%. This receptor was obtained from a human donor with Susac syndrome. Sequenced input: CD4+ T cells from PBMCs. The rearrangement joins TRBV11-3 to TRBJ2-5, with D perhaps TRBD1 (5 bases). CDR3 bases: TGTGCCAGCAGCGTGGACATGGCAGGGACCCAGTACTTC. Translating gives CASSVDMAGTQYF.